The 8 T cell receptor beta chains below come from one sample, sequenced in a study of shared clonotypes between healthy human individuals (TCRdb year 2020). The library was made by the immunoSEQ multiplex PCR assay. Held by TCRdb, this immuneACCESS table contains in-frame sequences only and omits some clones. Under half of the omission traces to an unresolved V gene where checked; the cause of the rest is unknown. The sample contains 400,000 to 600,000 clones, about 96% of them found a single time. The leading ten clones occupy 0.05% to 0.07% of the sample. Material for sequencing was naive CD4+ T cells sorted from blood. In the paper's terms, the cell subset or site label means: CD45RA+ positively selected. The receptors were sampled from a woman in her 30s in good health.

The rearrangement joins TRBV10-3 to TRBJ2-7; D unclear. V was trimmed by 0 bases and J by 0 bases, leaving 6 bases between them. Looked up from germline, CDR1 is ENHRY and CDR2 is SYGVKD. CDR3 size: 14 residues. Here the CDR3 reads CAISESSSSYEQYF. The CDR3 DNA sequence: TGTGCCATCAGTGAGTCTAGTAGCTCCTACGAGCAGTACTTC.

The V call is TRBV28, the J call TRBJ1-2, with D maybe TRBD1 (5 bases). The CDR3 extends over 11 amino acids. With 8 bases removed from V and 5 bases from J, the gap between germline ends came to 9 bases. Germline CDR1 and CDR2: MDHEN and SYDVKM. CDR3 nucleotide sequence: TGTGCCAGCCGGGACTCATATGGCTACACCTTC. It translates to CASRDSYGYTF.

This rearrangement joins TRBV28 to TRBJ1-2; 9 positions agree with TRBD1. Germline V gives CDR1 MDHEN, CDR2 SYDVKM. There are 14 residues in the CDR3. The J segment lost 7 bases and the V segment lost 6 bases, leaving 9 bases of the junction unmatched. The CDR3 DNA follows: TGTGCCAGCAGCGTTACAGGGGGCGGTTTTGGCTACACCTTC. Translating gives CASSVTGGGFGYTF.

The gene calls are TRBV28 and TRBJ2-3; TRBD1 matches at 7 bases. J lost 3 bases, V lost 7 bases, and 7 bases had no gene match. The germline CDR1 and CDR2 sequences are MDHEN and SYDVKM. The CDR3 runs 14 residues. DNA of the CDR3: TGTGCCAGCAAAAACAGGGGTGGGACAGATACGCAGTATTTT. Translating gives CASKNRGGTDTQYF.

The gene calls are TRBV28 and TRBJ1-5, with D unclear. The CDR3 is made up of 14 amino acids. Trimming left V 7 bases short and J 2 bases short, with 12 bases between. Germline V gene lookup returns CDR1 MDHEN and CDR2 SYDVKM. The CDR3, as DNA: TGTGCCAGCATTTTCGGCAGTGGCAATCAGCCCCAGCATTTT. Residues: CASIFGSGNQPQHF.

The rearrangement links TRBV28 to TRBJ1-3; tentatively, D is TRBD1 (6 bases). Trimming pared 3 bases from V and 0 bases from J, leaving 15 bases between. Per the germline V gene, CDR1 is MDHEN and CDR2 is SYDVKM. This CDR3 region has 17 residues. The CDR3: CASSFGGGPISGNTIYF. The CDR3 nucleotides read TGTGCCAGCAGTTTTGGAGGGGGACCCATCTCTGGAAACACCATATATTTT.

The CDR3 region is CASSQDSSGQIITRELFF. CDR3 DNA sequence: TGTGCCAGCAGCCAAGACTCTTCGGGGCAAATAATAACTAGGGAGCTGTTTTTT. The gene calls are TRBV4-2 and TRBJ2-2; D possibly matches TRBD1 or TRBD2 (5 bases each). Germline CDR1 LGHNA, CDR2 YNFKEQ. The CDR3 runs to 18 residues. V was cut by 0 bases and J by 9 bases, with 23 bases left in between.

This chain connects TRBV5-1 to TRBJ2-7, with D possibly being TRBD1 (6 bases). Germline assignment: CDR1 SGHRS and CDR2 YFSETQ. Trimming stripped 4 bases from V and 3 bases from J, with 14 bases between. CDR3 length equals 14 residues. The CDR3 loop is CASSAQGFNYEQYF. CDR3 coding DNA: TGCGCCAGCAGCGCACAGGGTTTTAACTACGAGCAGTACTTC.